This TCR beta chain derives from a study of T cell repertoires in cytomegalovirus infection. Study-wide background: It was the public TCR beta signatures that indicated both CMV infection and matching HLA type.

Study-level points and caveats: The ex vivo response was dominated by HLA-C-restricted CMV-specific TCR beta clonotypes.

CDR1 and CDR2 (germline): MNHEY, SMNVEV (reference sequence). The CDR3 covers 14 residues. V was clipped by 6 bases and J by 1 base; unmatched bases: 4. TCRdb passed the reads through MiXCR, listing each CDR3 protein once. The sample contains a few hundred thousand distinct CDR3 sequences, around 18% of which appear only once. A note on this clonotype: Antigen unknown.

The sequenced sample consisted of PBMCs. The chain joins TRBV27 to TRBJ2-3, with 7 bases identical to TRBD1. The TCR originated in a human donor in good health (CMV status not recorded). Some clones in this sample may be carry-over from other donors' samples. The CDR3 DNA sequence: TGTGCCAGCAGGGCAGGGGGTCGCACAGATACGCAGTATTTT. It codes for CASRAGGRTDTQYF.